This T cell receptor beta chain was profiled in a study of T cell changes during pregnancy in multiple sclerosis. The V and J ends lost 4 bases and 2 bases respectively, with 12 bases between them. Germline V gene lookup returns CDR1 KGHSY and CDR2 FQNENV. CDR3 length equals 15 residues. TCRdb keeps only in-frame clones here, not all; method: immunoSEQ multiplex PCR. The repertoire consists of about 59,000 clones, with 92% occurring once and the leading ten covering around 2.7%. This sample comprised peripheral blood, obtained in the second trimester of pregnancy. The sequence was collected from a female donor in good health, enrolled as a control in a pregnancy study. V is TRBV16 and J is TRBJ1-3, with unresolved D. CDR3 coding DNA: TGTGCCAGCAGCCTCGACATGGGAGCTGGAAACACCATATATTTT. Translation gives CASSLDMGAGNTIYF.